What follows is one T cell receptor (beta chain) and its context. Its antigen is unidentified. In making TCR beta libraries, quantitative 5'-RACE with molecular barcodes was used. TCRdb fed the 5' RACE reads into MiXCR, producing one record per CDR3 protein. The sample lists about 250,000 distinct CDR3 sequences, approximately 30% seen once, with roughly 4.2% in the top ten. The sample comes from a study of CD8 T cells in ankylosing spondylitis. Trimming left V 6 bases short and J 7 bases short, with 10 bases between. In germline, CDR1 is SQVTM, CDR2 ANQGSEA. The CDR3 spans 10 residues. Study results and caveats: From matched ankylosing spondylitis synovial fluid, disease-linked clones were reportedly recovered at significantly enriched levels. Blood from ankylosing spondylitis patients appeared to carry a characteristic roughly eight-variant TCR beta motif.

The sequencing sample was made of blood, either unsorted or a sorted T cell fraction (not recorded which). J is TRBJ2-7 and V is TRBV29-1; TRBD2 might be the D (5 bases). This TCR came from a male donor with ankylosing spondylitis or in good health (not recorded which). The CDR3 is CSVGVGEQYF. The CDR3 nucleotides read TGCAGCGTCGGGGTCGGAGAGCAGTACTTC.